Below are 29 T cell receptor beta chains sequenced from a single sample in a study of blood T cell repertoires in COVID-19. Here immunoSEQ multiplex PCR was the method, and the copy in TCRdb shows in-frame clones only, minus some. Seen here are about 140,000 clones, 65% to 85% observed once, and the top ten hold approximately 8%. Sequenced: peripheral blood. These receptors were collected from a man in his forties or fifties with active or convalescent COVID-19.

This sequence joins TRBV2 and TRBJ2-2; D ambiguous. CDR1 is SNHLY and CDR2 is FYNNEI in the germline V gene. With 7 bases removed from V and 1 base from J, the gap between germline ends came to 10 bases. The CDR3 has 14 residues. CDR3 nucleotide sequence: TGTGCCAGCACCTCGGTGGTGAACACCGGGGAGCTGTTTTTT. This encodes CASTSVVNTGELFF.

This clone showed up just a few times. This chain links TRBV6-1 with TRBJ1-6; D is possibly TRBD1 (6 bases). The CDR3 totals 16 residues. Per the germline V gene, CDR1 is MNHNS and CDR2 is SASEGT. Trimming removed 2 bases from V and 6 bases from J, with 14 bases in between. CDR3 loop: CASSEFLGQLNSPLHF. The CDR3 DNA follows: TGTGCCAGCAGTGAATTTCTTGGACAGCTTAATTCACCCCTCCACTTT.

A single count supports this clone. The chain is built from TRBV5-6 and TRBJ2-5; maybe TRBD1 (6 bases). Germline V CDR1 and CDR2: SGHDT, YYEEEE. Trimming took 2 bases from V and 4 from J, leaving 15 bases between them. This CDR3 is 15 amino acids long. CDR3 DNA sequence: TGTGCCAGCAGCTTCAGTTTCAGGGGCCGAGAGACCCAGTACTTC. Its protein product is CASSFSFRGRETQYF.

This rearrangement joins TRBV11-2 to TRBJ1-5; D unresolved. In germline, CDR1 is SGHAT, CDR2 FQNNGV. Trimming removed 0 bases from V and 11 bases from J, with 11 bases in between. The CDR3 is 13 amino acids. The CDR3 DNA follows: TGTGCCAGCAGCTTAGACGCTTGGGAGTCCCAGCATTTT. As protein: CASSLDAWESQHF.

This clone was seen once. This chain uses TRBV24-1 with TRBJ2-3, with TRBD1 identical over 10 bases. This CDR3 region has 16 residues. V shed 5 bases and J 3 bases; nucleotides not matched to a gene: 7. Germline assignment: CDR1 KGHDR and CDR2 SFDVKD. CDR3 in DNA: TGTGCCACCAGTGGGCCGCGGACAGGGGGAACAGATACGCAGTATTTT. Amino acid sequence: CATSGPRTGGTDTQYF.

This clone was seen only once. The J gene is TRBJ1-4, the V gene TRBV5-1; 9 nucleotides line up with TRBD1. Germline-derived CDR1 and CDR2 are SGHRS and YFSETQ. V shed 0 bases, J shed 7 bases, and the junction held 1 base outside the gene matches. CDR3 size: 14 residues. Here the CDR3 DNA reads TGCGCCAGCAGCTTGGGGACAGGGGCTGAAAAACTGTTTTTT. Translation gives CASSLGTGAEKLFF.

The chain employs TRBV15 and TRBJ2-3; D possibly corresponds to TRBD2 (5 bases). The CDR3 extends over 14 amino acids. Germline V gives CDR1 LNHNV, CDR2 YYDKDF (reference sequence). V lost 5 bases, J lost 5 bases, and 14 bases lay in between. CDR3 sequence reads: CATSDTSSGDTQYF. DNA of the CDR3: TGTGCCACCAGCGACACTAGTTCGGGAGATACGCAGTATTTT.

This chain joins TRBV30 and TRBJ1-1; TRBD1 matches 10 bases. The germline CDR1 and CDR2 sequences are GTSNPN and SVGIG (reference sequence). This CDR3 has 14 residues. J gave up 4 bases and V 0 bases, and 2 bases lay outside the gene matches. CDR3 protein: CAWSVGQGTTEAFF. The CDR3 nucleotides read TGTGCCTGGAGTGTGGGACAGGGGACCACTGAAGCTTTCTTT.

The V call is TRBV20-1, the J call TRBJ1-2; the D is unclear. Trimming removed 3 bases at V and 7 bases at J, with 12 bases between. Germline loops: CDR1 DFQATT, CDR2 SNEGSKA (reference sequence). The CDR3 runs 12 residues. CDR3 bases: TGCAGTGCTAGTGGCGGGGAGGGTGGCTACACCTTC. Its translation: CSASGGEGGYTF.

The rearrangement uses TRBV11-2 and TRBJ2-2; 9 nucleotides match TRBD1. CDR3 size: 16 residues. Germline values: CDR1 SGHAT, CDR2 FQNNGV. J was trimmed by 7 bases and V by 5 bases; bases with no gene match: 11. CDR3 protein: CASSQSPGQGIGELFF. The CDR3, as DNA: TGTGCCAGCAGCCAATCTCCGGGACAGGGTATCGGGGAGCTGTTTTTT.

The gene calls are TRBV27 and TRBJ2-2, with TRBD1 identical over 9 bases. Germline trimming cut 7 bases from V and 1 base from J; bases unmatched to any gene: 7. The CDR3 covers 16 residues. Germline V gene sequence: CDR1 MNHEY, CDR2 SMNVEV (reference sequence). In nucleotides, the CDR3 is TGTGCCAGCACCGATCTGGGACAGGGGAACACCGGGGAGCTGTTTTTT. Amino acids: CASTDLGQGNTGELFF.

This clone was seen more than once but under ten times. The V call is TRBV9, the J call TRBJ1-2, with 9 positions matching TRBD1. J gave up 3 bases and V 5 bases, and 11 bases lay outside the gene matches. Per the germline V gene, CDR1 is SGDLS and CDR2 is YYNGEE. The CDR3 spans 16 residues. The CDR3 sequence is CASSLIPGQGYYGYTF. DNA of the CDR3: TGTGCCAGCAGTCTTATCCCGGGACAGGGTTACTATGGCTACACCTTC.

This clone appeared a single time. The CDR3 is CASSLGVGGLSNQPQHF. CDR3 sequence (DNA): TGTGCCAGCAGCTTAGGGGTAGGGGGTTTAAGCAATCAGCCCCAGCATTTT. The chain is built from TRBV7-9 and TRBJ1-5, with D tentatively TRBD1 (6 bases). This CDR3 comprises 17 residues. The germline CDR1 and CDR2 sequences are SEHNR and FQNEAQ (reference sequence). V shed 1 base and J shed 1 base, with 14 bases lying between them.

This chain links TRBV9 with TRBJ2-7, with TRBD1 matching over 8 bases. The germline V gene encodes CDR1 SGDLS and CDR2 YYNGEE. The CDR3 extends over 13 amino acids. Germline trimming cut 8 bases from V and 6 bases from J; bases unmatched to any gene: 10. CDR3 DNA: TGTGCCAGTTCCCCCAGGACAGGGATCGAGCAGTACTTC. It is translated as CASSPRTGIEQYF.

The gene calls are TRBV11-2 and TRBJ2-2; perhaps TRBD1 as D (6 bases). V shed 7 bases and J shed 5 bases, with 14 bases lying between them. There are 14 residues in the CDR3. Germline V CDR1 and CDR2: SGHAT, FQNNGV. The CDR3 region has the DNA TGTGCCAGCACGCCGGGACATGCGACCGGGGAGCTGTTTTTT. It encodes CASTPGHATGELFF.

V gene TRBV27 combines with J gene TRBJ1-2; maybe TRBD1 (6 bases). Germline CDR1 and CDR2: MNHEY and SMNVEV (reference sequence). The CDR3 extends over 14 amino acids. Deletions cut 2 bases from V and 4 bases from J, with 11 bases between. The CDR3 DNA reads TGTGCCAGCAGTTTAAGGGGGATCGGCTATGGCTACACCTTC. It is translated as CASSLRGIGYGYTF.

The chain employs TRBV13 and TRBJ2-7, with 8 nucleotides matching TRBD1. Unmatched junction bases numbered 5, after V lost 3 bases and J lost 4 bases. The CDR3 totals 14 residues. The germline V gene has CDR1 PRHDT and CDR2 FYEKMQ (reference sequence). The CDR3 protein is CASSFQGAEYEQYF. CDR3 DNA sequence: TGTGCCAGCAGCTTCCAGGGGGCTGAATACGAGCAGTACTTC.

This clone was observed a few times. This sequence joins TRBV12-3 or TRBV12-4 and TRBJ1-2; D may be TRBD1 (6 bases). V lost 6 bases and J lost 9, with 14 bases in between. The CDR3 has 12 amino acids. The CDR3 reads CASSFGTSRYTF. The CDR3 region has the DNA TGTGCCAGCAGCTTTGGGACATCCCGCTACACCTTC.

The table lists this clone with a few counts. J is TRBJ2-2 and V is TRBV13; a weak D match, TRBD2 (5 bases). Germline V lookup: CDR1 PRHDT, CDR2 FYEKMQ (reference sequence). This CDR3 region has 14 residues. V lost 5 bases and J lost 3, with 10 bases in between. Here the CDR3 reads CASSTDWDTGELFF. The CDR3 DNA reads as TGTGCCAGCAGCACGGACTGGGACACCGGGGAGCTGTTTTTT.

J is TRBJ2-1 and V is TRBV27, with 14 bases that match TRBD2. CDR1 is MNHEY and CDR2 is SMNVEV in the germline V gene (reference sequence). V gave up 5 bases and J gave up 4 bases; unmatched junction bases: 10. The CDR3 has 18 residues. The chain's CDR3 is CASSRPGLAGDHYNEQFF. The DNA of the CDR3 is TGTGCCAGCAGTCGTCCGGGACTAGCGGGAGACCATTACAATGAGCAGTTCTTC.

The DNA of the CDR3 is TGTGCCACCAGTGAAAACAGGGGCAATATCTATGGCTACACCTTC. Encoded protein: CATSENRGNIYGYTF. The chain is built from TRBV24-1 and TRBJ1-2; TRBD1 aligns across 7 bases. The V segment lost 4 bases and the J segment 4 bases; nucleotides outside the gene matches: 8. Germline assignment: CDR1 KGHDR and CDR2 SFDVKD. The CDR3 consists of 15 residues.

The CDR3 protein is CASSFEEETQYF. CDR3 nucleotides: TGTGCCAGCAGCTTTGAGGAGGAGACCCAGTACTTC. The genes are TRBV9 and TRBJ2-5; D is uncertain. In germline, CDR1 is SGDLS, CDR2 YYNGEE. Trimming took 4 bases from V and 5 from J, leaving 9 bases between them. This CDR3 has 12 amino acids.

The J gene is TRBJ2-5, the V gene TRBV3-1 (or the pseudogene TRBV3-2); 12 nucleotides line up with TRBD2. After removal of 0 bases from V and 1 base from J, the junction contained 9 bases not matched to a gene. The CDR3 totals 19 residues. CDR1 LGHDT and CDR2 YNNKEL come from the germline V gene (reference sequence). The chain's CDR3 is CASSQDHTSGRTFQETQYF. CDR3 nucleotides: TGTGCCAGCAGCCAAGATCATACTAGCGGGAGGACATTCCAAGAGACCCAGTACTTC.

The CDR3 region is CASSLAKDYQFF. In DNA form, the CDR3 reads TGTGCCAGCAGTTTAGCCAAGGACTACCAGTTCTTC. The rearrangement joins TRBV12-3 or TRBV12-4 to TRBJ2-1, with a possible D match to TRBD2 (6 bases). The CDR3 sequence is 12 residues long. Deletions cut 0 bases from V and 13 bases from J, with 10 bases between.

This chain joins TRBV5-6 and TRBJ2-3, with 10 bases aligning to TRBD1. CDR3 length: 15 amino acids. Trimming took 3 bases from V and 3 from J; bases not matched to a gene: 4. Germline V CDR1 and CDR2: SGHDT, YYEEEE. CDR3 region: CASSSGTGETDTQYF. The CDR3 region has the DNA TGTGCCAGCAGCTCCGGGACAGGGGAAACAGATACGCAGTATTTT.

The rearrangement links TRBV15 to TRBJ2-1; possibly TRBD2 for D (7 bases). The germline V gene encodes CDR1 LNHNV and CDR2 YYDKDF (reference sequence). V was shortened by 1 base and J by 4 bases, with 29 bases between the two germline ends. This CDR3 spans 21 amino acids. CDR3: CATSRGSRAGVLGGRYNEQFF. The CDR3 DNA reads as TGTGCCACCAGCAGAGGCTCTCGTGCAGGGGTCTTGGGCGGGAGATACAATGAGCAGTTCTTC.

This clone came up once. This chain uses TRBV5-8 with TRBJ1-4; D unresolved. Germline V lookup: CDR1 SGHTS, CDR2 YDEGEE. The CDR3 totals 15 residues. Trimming cost V 1 base and J 0 bases, with 7 bases left between them. The chain's CDR3 is CASSLWAATNEKLFF. The CDR3, as DNA: TGTGCCAGCAGCTTGTGGGCTGCAACTAATGAAAAACTGTTTTTT. The full variable domain, rest sourced from reference TRBV5-8 and TRBJ1-4, is EAGVTQSPTHLIKTRGQQATLRCSPISGHTSVYWYQQALGLGLQFLLWYDEGEERNRGNFPPRFSGRQFPNYSSELNVNALELEDSALYLCASSLWAATNEKLFFGSGTQLSVL.

The chain uses TRBV6-6 and TRBJ1-4; D perhaps matches TRBD1 (5 bases). The V gene's germline CDR1 is MNHNY and CDR2 SVGAGI (reference sequence). The CDR3 is 15 residues long. V lost 6 bases and J 3 bases, leaving 14 bases between the germline ends. CDR3 nucleotide sequence: TGTGCCAGCAGGGCCGGCGGGGACGCTAATGAAAAACTGTTTTTT. This translates into CASRAGGDANEKLFF.

The chain links TRBV4-1 to TRBJ2-7, with D unclear. The CDR3 covers 13 residues. Per germline, CDR1 MGHRA and CDR2 YSYEKL. Trimming took 2 bases from V and 4 from J, leaving 9 bases between them. CDR3 protein: CASSQTTVYEQYF. CDR3 coding DNA: TGCGCCAGCAGCCAAACAACAGTTTACGAGCAGTACTTC.